Below, 2 T cell receptor beta chains from the same sample are listed, as sequenced in a study of PD-1 blockade in classical Hodgkin lymphoma. Every patient experienced relapse after autologous stem cell transplantation, and brentuximab vedotin exposure varied. Using immunoSEQ multiplex PCR, the repertoire was profiled, and TCRdb retains in-frame clones only, with some absent. This repertoire shows around 13,000 clones, roughly 78% found once; its top ten account for roughly 24%. The input for sequencing was peripheral blood mononuclear cells (PBMCs), taken before the second cycle of nivolumab. The receptor set was obtained from a human donor with classical Hodgkin lymphoma.

CDR3 region: CASSEQRGTYEQYF. CDR3 nucleotide sequence: TGTGCCAGCAGTGAACAGCGGGGGACCTACGAGCAGTACTTC. The genes are TRBV2 and TRBJ2-7; TRBD2 aligns across 8 bases. The CDR3 has 14 residues. Germline assignment: CDR1 SNHLY and CDR2 FYNNEI. The trim removed 2 bases at V and 2 bases at J, leaving 2 bases unmatched.

J is TRBJ2-2 and V is TRBV10-3, with D maybe TRBD2 (6 bases). This CDR3 has 16 amino acids. The V gene lost 6 bases and the J gene lost 5 bases, with 19 bases spanning the gap. Per germline, CDR1 ENHRY and CDR2 SYGVKD. The chain's CDR3 is CAISLVRGGMTGELFF. CDR3 DNA sequence: TGTGCCATCAGCCTAGTACGGGGAGGCATGACCGGGGAGCTGTTTTTT.